This note documents a single TCR beta chain sequence. Its matching antigen is unknown. Germline V lookup: CDR1 MDHEN, CDR2 SYDVKM. The CDR3 runs 11 residues. Whole blood supplied total RNA, and T cells were not sorted. The data were obtained in a study of monozygotic twins with inflammatory bowel disease. Study-wide points: Clonotype sharing was lower in IBD patients than healthy twins, most markedly with disease activity. Part of the variability in patient repertoires may have come from differing immunosuppressive treatments.

From its re-call of the 5' RACE reads, TCRdb lists each CDR3 protein once, without DNA. The ten top clones account for over 5.5%, within a sample of just over 300,000 distinct CDR3 sequences. This chain links TRBV28 with TRBJ2-1. The clonotype was recovered from a human donor with ulcerative colitis or Crohn's disease, or a healthy co-twin of an affected twin (not recorded which). Sequencing was carried out using blood. CDR3 sequence reads: CAAGIDNEQFF.